The 32 T cell receptor beta chains below all came from one sample that was sequenced in a study of cytomegalovirus exposure and HLA in healthy donors. PCR used 60 Vbeta primers and 13 Jbeta primers. Sequencing was performed with immunoSEQ multiplex PCR; in TCRdb, only in-frame clones are kept and a portion is missing. The sample comprises about 210,000 clones, roughly 90% of which are singletons, and under 1.2% rests with the top ten. The sample taken for sequencing was PBMCs. All receptors come from a boy aged 2 to 10 in good health and CMV-seronegative.

The V call is TRBV25-1, the J call TRBJ1-6; 9 nucleotides agree with TRBD1. This CDR3 contains 15 residues. The germline CDR1 and CDR2 sequences are MGHDK and SYGVNS. V lost 3 bases and J lost 9; bases outside the gene matches: 6. The chain's CDR3 is CASSELDRGASPLHF. CDR3 bases: TGTGCCAGCAGTGAGTTAGACAGGGGGGCTTCACCCCTCCACTTT.

The genes are TRBV2 and TRBJ1-2; possibly TRBD1 for D (5 bases). Germline lookup yields CDR1 SNHLY and CDR2 FYNNEI. The CDR3 extends over 13 amino acids. Between the trimmed V and J ends, which lost 10 bases and 7 bases, there was a span of 19 bases. The CDR3 nucleotides are TGTGCCACCCGGGACTCGTTAACGTCTGGCTACACCTTC. This translates into CATRDSLTSGYTF.

The chain recombines TRBV5-6 with TRBJ1-6; no firm D call. The CDR3 spans 16 residues. In germline, CDR1 is SGHDT, CDR2 YYEEEE. V lost 1 base and J 0 bases, leaving 8 bases between the germline ends. The CDR3 spells CASSLSPGSYNSPLHF. CDR3 DNA: TGTGCCAGCAGCTTGAGTCCAGGCTCCTATAATTCACCCCTCCACTTT.

CDR3 protein: CASSQSSDPRTGDYGYTF. The CDR3 coding sequence is TGCGCCAGCAGTCAATCTAGCGACCCGAGGACAGGAGACTATGGCTACACCTTC. The genes are TRBV23-1 and TRBJ1-2, with 7 bases matching TRBD1. TRBV23-1 has ORF status, its function being uncertain. CDR3 length: 18 amino acids. Trimming cost V 0 bases and J 3 bases; bases outside gene matches: 13.

V is TRBV5-1 and J is TRBJ2-5; possible D gene TRBD1, 6 bases. V shed 4 bases and J shed 4 bases, with 17 bases lying between them. CDR3 length: 15 residues. Germline assignment: CDR1 SGHRS and CDR2 YFSETQ. In DNA, the CDR3 is TGCGCCAGCAGCACCGGACAGAGTTTACCAGAGACCCAGTACTTC. As protein: CASSTGQSLPETQYF.

V and J are TRBV7-2 and TRBJ2-5; tentatively, D is TRBD1 (5 bases). The end of the DNA fits TRBJ2-7 better, so the J call may be wrong. Germline V lookup: CDR1 SGHTA, CDR2 FQGNSA. CDR3 length equals 13 residues. The CDR3 DNA reads as TGTGCCAGCAGCTCAACCAGGGTCCACGAGCAGTACTTC. It is translated as CASSSTRVHEQYF.

CDR3 DNA: TGTGCCAGCAGTTTATACAGGGATGGTGAGCAGTTCTTC. Its translation is CASSLYRDGEQFF. J is TRBJ2-1 and V is TRBV27; D might be TRBD1 (6 bases). Germline lookup yields CDR1 MNHEY and CDR2 SMNVEV (reference sequence). There are 13 residues in the CDR3. V lost 1 base and J 9 bases, leaving 10 bases between the germline ends.

This chain connects TRBV19 to TRBJ1-1, with 11 bases lining up with TRBD1. V was clipped by 9 bases and J by 5 bases; unmatched bases: 8. This CDR3 region has 14 residues. Per the germline V gene, CDR1 is LNHDA and CDR2 is SQIVND (reference sequence). The CDR3 DNA reads TGTGCCAGCCTTAGGACAGGGGGCAGGACTGAAGCTTTCTTT. Amino acid sequence: CASLRTGGRTEAFF.

The chain carries TRBV5-4 and TRBJ1-1; D might be TRBD1 (6 bases). Germline CDR1 reads SGHNT; CDR2 reads YYREEE (reference sequence). The CDR3 loop spans 14 amino acids. V was clipped by 1 base and J by 4 bases, with 11 bases between them. The CDR3 loop is CASSLTQGGTEAFF. The DNA of the CDR3 is TGTGCCAGCAGCTTGACCCAAGGGGGCACTGAAGCTTTCTTT.

This CDR3 is CASSLLRGTGYSDTQYF. The CDR3 coding sequence is TGTGCCAGCAGCCTCCTCCGTGGGACAGGGTATTCAGATACGCAGTATTTT. The chain combines TRBV7-8 with TRBJ2-3, with 9 bases fitting TRBD1. The CDR3 extends over 17 amino acids. CDR1 is SGHVS and CDR2 is FQNEAQ in the germline V gene. Trimming at V came to 5 bases and at J to 4 bases, leaving 13 bases not matched to a gene.

The chain uses TRBV12-1 and TRBJ2-7; TRBD2 is taken as the D call from the table, unchecked against the DNA. TRBV12-1 has pseudogene status. The CDR3 covers 14 residues. In DNA, the CDR3 is TGTGCCAGCAGCTTTCGGGGTGGGTTCTACGAGCAGTACTTC. Translation gives CASSFRGGFYEQYF.

The rearrangement joins TRBV30 to TRBJ2-5, with 9 bases fitting TRBD2. The CDR3 length is 15 residues. The trim removed 4 bases at V and 5 bases at J, leaving 11 bases unmatched. The germline V gene encodes CDR1 GTSNPN and CDR2 SVGIG (reference sequence). CDR3 amino acids: CAWKVAAGGGETQYF. DNA of the CDR3: TGTGCCTGGAAGGTTGCGGCGGGAGGGGGTGAGACCCAGTACTTC. Full variable domain (outside the CDR3, taken from reference TRBV30 and TRBJ2-5): SQTIHQWPATLVQPVGSPLSLECTVEGTSNPNLYWYRQAAGRGLQLLFYSVGIGQISSEVPQNLSASRPQDRQFILSSKKLLLSDSGFYLCAWKVAAGGGETQYFGPGTRLLVL.

V gene TRBV28 combines with J gene TRBJ2-5; TRBD2 aligns across 16 bases. Unmatched junction bases numbered 5, after V lost 3 bases and J lost 1 base. The length of the CDR3 is 18 residues. The germline V gene encodes CDR1 MDHEN and CDR2 SYDVKM. This CDR3 is CASSLGLAGGGVQETQYF. The DNA for the CDR3 is TGTGCCAGCAGTTTGGGACTAGCGGGAGGGGGGGTCCAAGAGACCCAGTACTTC.

The chain carries TRBV15 and TRBJ2-4; TRBD1 matches 9 bases. This CDR3 has 12 residues. V gave up 5 bases and J gave up 16 bases; unmatched junction bases: 9. In germline, CDR1 is LNHNV, CDR2 YYDKDF (reference sequence). Written as DNA, the CDR3 is TGTGCCACCAGCGGGGGGACAGGGAGCTCTTACTTC. Amino acid sequence: CATSGGTGSSYF.

The chain employs TRBV10-3 and TRBJ2-2, with D maybe TRBD1 (5 bases). V lost 0 bases to trimming and J lost 15 bases, with 20 bases between them. The CDR3 sequence is 15 residues long. Germline V lookup: CDR1 ENHRY, CDR2 SYGVKD. The CDR3 coding sequence is TGTGCCATCAGTGAGTCGATTTTCCCTCCAGGGCGGATGTTTTTT. Its translation: CAISESIFPPGRMFF.

The chain carries TRBV5-1 and TRBJ2-5; 12 positions match TRBD1. The CDR3 has 18 residues. Germline lookup yields CDR1 SGHRS and CDR2 YFSETQ. Losses at the gene ends were 6 bases for V and 7 bases for J; bases not matched to a gene: 19. The CDR3 is CASTPHSGTGGGRGTQYF. The CDR3 DNA is TGCGCCAGCACTCCGCATTCCGGGACAGGGGGCGGACGTGGGACCCAGTACTTC.

The chain carries TRBV6-1 and TRBJ2-3; 7 bases align to TRBD2. Losses at the gene ends were 2 bases for V and 2 bases for J; bases not matched to a gene: 10. Per germline, CDR1 MNHNS and CDR2 SASEGT. This CDR3 has 17 amino acids. CDR3: CASSEWGEGRFTDTQYF. The DNA for the CDR3 is TGTGCCAGCAGTGAATGGGGGGAGGGGAGATTCACAGATACGCAGTATTTT.

V gene TRBV10-1 combines with J gene TRBJ2-5, with TRBD2 matching 7 bases. Germline CDR1 reads WNHNN; CDR2 reads SYGVQD (reference sequence). This CDR3 region has 17 residues. The V and J ends lost 1 base and 1 base, in that order; junction bases with no gene match: 9. The CDR3 is CASSEYGASGSQETQYF. Here the CDR3 DNA reads TGCGCCAGCAGTGAGTATGGGGCTAGCGGTTCCCAAGAGACCCAGTACTTC.

V and J are TRBV6-1 and TRBJ2-6; no reliable D call. With 6 bases removed from V and 0 bases from J, the gap between germline ends came to 9 bases. The CDR3 spans 15 residues. Per germline, CDR1 MNHNS and CDR2 SASEGT. The CDR3 DNA reads as TGTGCCAGCAGCCTCTTTAGCTCTGGGGCCAACGTCCTGACTTTC. This gives the protein CASSLFSSGANVLTF.

On this clone: One junction end disagrees with the germline gene, perhaps due to a read error. The gene calls are TRBV7-2 and TRBJ2-7; 11 nucleotides agree with TRBD2. Per the germline V gene, CDR1 is SGHTA and CDR2 is FQGNSA. The CDR3 contains 14 residues. CDR3 protein: CASGLGTSGYEQYF. The CDR3 DNA reads TGTGCCAGCGGCTTAGGGACTAGCGGTTACGAGCAGTACTTC.

The chain recombines TRBV25-1 with TRBJ1-1; D not resolved. Looked up from germline, CDR1 is MGHDK and CDR2 is SYGVNS. The CDR3 covers 12 residues. The germline V and J ends were trimmed by 4 bases and 6 bases, with 9 bases remaining between them. The CDR3 DNA follows: TGTGCCAGCAGTGCATTGAGCGCTGAAGCTTTCTTT. This sequence encodes CASSALSAEAFF.

The V gene is TRBV30, the J gene TRBJ1-5, with 9 positions matching TRBD1. CDR1 is GTSNPN and CDR2 is SVGIG in the germline V gene (reference sequence). This CDR3 region has 16 residues. The junction had 11 bases not matched to a gene; V was cut back by 1 base and J by 7 bases. DNA of the CDR3: TGTGCCTGGAGTGCTAGAGGACAGGGGAAGTCCCAGCCCCAGCATTTT. It specifies CAWSARGQGKSQPQHF.

This chain connects TRBV30 to TRBJ1-4; unclear D gene. Germline V gives CDR1 GTSNPN, CDR2 SVGIG (reference sequence). The V gene lost 4 bases and the J gene lost 7 bases, with 13 bases spanning the gap. The CDR3 runs to 13 residues. This CDR3 reads CAWNLGISEKLFF. The DNA for the CDR3 is TGTGCCTGGAATCTCGGGATTTCTGAAAAACTGTTTTTT.

V and J are TRBV6-5 and TRBJ1-1, with D tentatively TRBD1 (5 bases). The CDR3 is 13 residues long. Per the germline V gene, CDR1 is MNHEY and CDR2 is SVGAGI. V was pared by 7 bases and J by 0 bases, with 9 bases between. The CDR3: CASTEQVNTEAFF. The CDR3 DNA follows: TGTGCCAGCACCGAACAGGTGAACACTGAAGCTTTCTTT.

CDR3 region: CASSLGTGFLGGYTF. DNA of the CDR3: TGTGCCAGCAGTTTAGGGACAGGGTTCTTGGGGGGCTACACCTTC. The rearrangement links TRBV28 to TRBJ1-2, with 9 nucleotides matching TRBD1. Germline V gene sequence: CDR1 MDHEN, CDR2 SYDVKM. This CDR3 region has 15 residues. V dropped 2 bases and J dropped 8; count of bases not matched to a gene: 9.

The V call is TRBV9, the J call TRBJ2-2; D might be TRBD2 (6 bases). The germline V gene has CDR1 SGDLS and CDR2 YYNGEE. Trimming removed 2 bases at V and 5 bases at J, with 13 bases between. The CDR3 runs 15 residues. The CDR3 loop is CASSVTPAGTGELFF. The CDR3 bases are TGTGCCAGCAGCGTGACCCCGGCGGGAACCGGGGAGCTGTTTTTT.

The V gene is TRBV2, the J gene TRBJ2-5; 7 nucleotides align to TRBD2. Trimming cost V 4 bases and J 5 bases; bases outside gene matches: 1. Germline CDR1 is SNHLY and CDR2 is FYNNEI. The CDR3 consists of 12 residues. CDR3 DNA: TGTGCCAGCAGTGGGACTAGGGAGACCCAGTACTTC. Translation: CASSGTRETQYF.

V and J are TRBV6-5 and TRBJ1-2, with D possibly TRBD1 on 5 matching bases. The germline V gene encodes CDR1 MNHEY and CDR2 SVGAGI. Trimming stripped 0 bases from V and 4 bases from J, with 9 bases between. The CDR3 covers 14 residues. The CDR3 sequence: CASSYSRVAYGYTF. CDR3 coding DNA: TGTGCCAGCAGTTACTCCAGGGTGGCCTATGGCTACACCTTC.

The chain carries TRBV2 and TRBJ2-3; D remains unclear. CDR3 length: 14 residues. CDR1 is SNHLY, CDR2 FYNNEI, per germline. Between the trimmed V and J ends, which lost 8 bases and 0 bases, there was a span of 12 bases. CDR3 amino acids: CASAGRHSTDTQYF. CDR3 nucleotides: TGTGCCAGCGCTGGCAGACATAGCACAGATACGCAGTATTTT.

This clone was seen a single time. The chain recombines TRBV9 with TRBJ1-4; D may be TRBD1 (5 bases). Germline CDR1 SGDLS, CDR2 YYNGEE. V lost 3 bases to trimming and J lost 3 bases, with 12 bases between them. This CDR3 has 15 amino acids. As DNA, the CDR3 is TGTGCCAGCAGCGCCGACAGAGGATCTAATGAAAAACTGTTTTTT. It yields the protein CASSADRGSNEKLFF.

This clone was seen a few times. The chain is built from TRBV10-3 and TRBJ2-2; 7 bases are shared with TRBD2. Per the germline V gene, CDR1 is ENHRY and CDR2 is SYGVKD. J was trimmed by 2 bases and V by 11 bases; bases with no gene match: 8. CDR3 length: 14 amino acids. The CDR3 protein is CASGAAGNTGELFF. The CDR3 coding sequence is TGTGCCTCCGGCGCAGCGGGAAACACCGGGGAGCTGTTTTTT.

This sequence joins TRBV13 and TRBJ1-1, with 7 bases matching TRBD1. Looked up from germline, CDR1 is PRHDT and CDR2 is FYEKMQ (reference sequence). The trim removed 5 bases at V and 3 bases at J, leaving 12 bases unmatched. This CDR3 is built from 16 residues. The DNA for the CDR3 is TGTGCCAGCAGCCCAGGGACAGAGATGAGGCACACTGAAGCTTTCTTT. Amino acid sequence: CASSPGTEMRHTEAFF.